Following are 22 T cell receptor beta chains from one sample sequenced in a study of control samples from healthy donors and cancer patients (dated by TCRdb to 2019 to 2021). Preparation of the library involved the immunoSEQ multiplex PCR assay. The table comes from immuneACCESS by way of TCRdb, which keeps in-frame sequences with V and J called. Part of the clones is missing from these tables; in studies checked, under half for an unresolved V gene and the rest for unknown reasons. This sample lists 60,000 to 75,000 clones; over 75% were detected once. The ten most abundant clones make up 4.5% to 7% of the sample. The material sequenced was blood. Receptors were obtained from a man between 40 and 49 years old in good health.

This clone was seen a few times. The rearrangement uses TRBV19 and TRBJ1-5, with 9 bases aligning to TRBD1. This CDR3 region has 17 residues. The germline V gene has CDR1 LNHDA and CDR2 SQIVND (reference sequence). Trimming at V came to 4 bases and at J to 4 bases, leaving 11 bases not matched to a gene. CDR3 DNA: TGTGCCAGTAGTAGTGGCCCCACAGGGGGCGGGAATCAGCCCCAGCATTTT. Its translation is CASSSGPTGGGNQPQHF.

The sample holds a few counts of this clone. The chain recombines TRBV7-9 with TRBJ2-7; a weak D match, TRBD1 (5 bases). CDR1 and CDR2 from the germline V gene are SEHNR and FQNEAQ (reference sequence). Trimming cost V 4 bases and J 3 bases, with 16 bases left between them. The CDR3 contains 15 residues. DNA of the CDR3: TGTGCCAGCAGCTCTACAGGCGAAACCTACTACGAGCAGTACTTC. Translated: CASSSTGETYYEQYF.

This clone was picked up one time. The J gene is TRBJ2-7, the V gene TRBV20-1; D may be TRBD1 or TRBD2 (5 bases each). The CDR3 sequence is 13 residues long. Trimming removed 3 bases at V and 3 bases at J, with 12 bases between. The germline V gene has CDR1 DFQATT and CDR2 SNEGSKA (reference sequence). This chain's CDR3 is CSASTGAVYEQYF. The CDR3 DNA sequence: TGCAGTGCTAGTACAGGAGCGGTCTACGAGCAGTACTTC.

The J gene is TRBJ2-4, the V gene TRBV5-1, with D perhaps matching TRBD1 or TRBD2 (5 bases each). Germline CDR1 and CDR2: SGHRS and YFSETQ. V dropped 3 bases and J dropped 3 bases, with 7 bases sitting between them. The CDR3 extends over 13 amino acids. The CDR3 spells CASSWDLKNIQYF. The CDR3, as DNA: TGCGCCAGCAGCTGGGACCTCAAAAACATTCAGTACTTC.

The rearrangement joins TRBV28 to TRBJ2-6, with D perhaps matching TRBD2 (5 bases). Trimming took 5 bases from V and 2 from J, leaving 13 bases between them. There are 16 residues in the CDR3. CDR1 MDHEN and CDR2 SYDVKM come from the germline V gene. In DNA form, the CDR3 reads TGTGCCAGCAGTCCCCCTTCCGGGGCTGGGGCCAACGTCCTGACTTTC. It is translated as CASSPPSGAGANVLTF.

This clone was picked up a small number of times. This chain joins TRBV28 and TRBJ2-1; D uncertain. The CDR3 has 11 residues. Germline CDR1 reads MDHEN; CDR2 reads SYDVKM. Between the trimmed V and J ends, which lost 10 bases and 11 bases, there was a span of 15 bases. For the CDR3, the DNA is TGTGCCACATACTGGGAAAGGAAGCAGTTCTTC. Its protein is CATYWERKQFF.

In this sample, this clone turned up a few times. V gene TRBV6-5 combines with J gene TRBJ2-7, with D hard to call. CDR1 and CDR2 (germline): MNHEY, SVGAGI. Trimming pared 5 bases from V and 2 bases from J, leaving 13 bases between. CDR3 length: 14 residues. CDR3 amino acids: CASSPALDAYEQYF. The CDR3, as DNA: TGTGCCAGCAGTCCGGCCCTAGATGCCTACGAGCAGTACTTC.

The rearrangement uses TRBV28 and TRBJ2-3; no definite D call. The CDR3 has 15 residues. CDR1 MDHEN and CDR2 SYDVKM come from the germline V gene. V was trimmed by 7 bases and J by 6 bases, leaving 20 bases between them. The CDR3 nucleotides read TGTGCCAGCATAGACACCGACTTAGGTTCGGATACGCAGTATTTT. It encodes CASIDTDLGSDTQYF.

The genes are TRBV2 and TRBJ2-3; D is unresolved. From germline, CDR1 is SNHLY and CDR2 FYNNEI. Trimming removed 4 bases at V and 3 bases at J, with 2 bases between. The CDR3 loop spans 11 amino acids. The CDR3 reads CASSVTDTQYF. Written as DNA, the CDR3 is TGTGCCAGCAGTGTAACAGATACGCAGTATTTT. The full variable domain, its missing parts supplied by reference TRBV2 and TRBJ2-3, is EPEVTQTPSHQVTQMGQEVILRCVPISNHLYFYWYRQILGQKVEFLVSFYNNEISEKSEIFDDQFSVERPDGSNFTLKIRSTKLEDSAMYFCASSVTDTQYFGPGTRLTVL.

This sequence joins TRBV5-8 and TRBJ2-3; D remains ambiguous. Germline V lookup: CDR1 SGHTS, CDR2 YDEGEE. The CDR3 sequence is 14 residues long. Between the trimmed V and J ends, which lost 2 bases and 1 base, there was a span of 8 bases. This CDR3 reads CASSFGVGTDTQYF. The CDR3 DNA reads TGTGCCAGCAGCTTTGGGGTTGGCACAGATACGCAGTATTTT.

This clone has just one count. V usage is TRBV4-3 and J usage is TRBJ2-7, with D possibly being TRBD1 (6 bases). There are 15 residues in the CDR3. V was clipped by 1 base and J by 2 bases, with 12 bases between them. CDR1 and CDR2 (germline): LGHNA, YSLEER. CDR3 protein: CASSQVVTGPYEQYF. The CDR3 region has the DNA TGCGCCAGCAGCCAAGTGGTCACAGGGCCCTACGAGCAGTACTTC.

CDR3 region: CASSRTGLTGELFF. The DNA for the CDR3 is TGTGCCAGCAGCCGGACAGGGCTTACCGGGGAGCTGTTTTTT. V and J are TRBV7-9 and TRBJ2-2; 8 bases agree with TRBD1. V shed 5 bases, J shed 5 bases, and the junction held 4 bases outside the gene matches. This CDR3 is built from 14 residues. Germline-derived CDR1 and CDR2 are SEHNR and FQNEAQ (reference sequence).

J is TRBJ2-3 and V is TRBV9; TRBD2 aligns across 9 bases. There are 19 residues in the CDR3. Germline assignment: CDR1 SGDLS and CDR2 YYNGEE. V shed 3 bases and J 0 bases; nucleotides not matched to a gene: 14. The CDR3, as DNA: TGTGCCAGCAGCGATCCCAGCGGGGGGCATTCGACTAGCACAGATACGCAGTATTTT. Translated, it gives CASSDPSGGHSTSTDTQYF.

V gene TRBV5-1 combines with J gene TRBJ2-5; 11 bases match TRBD1. With V trimmed by 2 bases and J by 5 bases, 11 bases remained unmatched. The CDR3 sequence is 17 residues long. Germline assignment: CDR1 SGHRS and CDR2 YFSETQ. CDR3 DNA: TGCGCCAGCAGCTTAAGATTTGGGACAGGGGGAGAGGAGACCCAGTACTTC. Its translation: CASSLRFGTGGEETQYF.

This chain joins TRBV19 and TRBJ2-5, with D perhaps matching TRBD1 (6 bases). The CDR3 length is 13 residues. Germline CDR1 and CDR2: LNHDA and SQIVND (reference sequence). V lost 5 bases and J lost 6, with 13 bases in between. Written as DNA, the CDR3 is TGTGCCAGTAGTCTAAGGACAGAACAGACCCAGTACTTC. Protein product: CASSLRTEQTQYF.

The V and J genes are TRBV18 and TRBJ2-6; D not certain. The germline V gene encodes CDR1 KGHSH and CDR2 LQKENI. The CDR3 spans 15 residues. With 0 bases removed from V and 0 bases from J, the gap between germline ends came to 3 bases. This CDR3 is CASSPPNSGANVLTF. The DNA for the CDR3 is TGTGCCAGCTCACCACCGAACTCTGGGGCCAACGTCCTGACTTTC.

The gene calls are TRBV3-1 (or the pseudogene TRBV3-2) and TRBJ1-1; tentatively, D is TRBD1 (5 bases). Germline assignment: CDR1 LGHDT and CDR2 YNNKEL (reference sequence). The CDR3 length is 14 residues. Trimming pared 3 bases from V and 4 bases from J, leaving 12 bases between. CDR3 amino acids: CASSQLGGVTEAFF. The DNA for the CDR3 is TGTGCCAGCAGCCAGTTGGGAGGGGTCACTGAAGCTTTCTTT.

The chain recombines TRBV5-1 with TRBJ1-4; TRBD1 agrees at 10 bases. The length of the CDR3 is 17 residues. Germline assignment: CDR1 SGHRS and CDR2 YFSETQ. After removal of 0 bases from V and 8 bases from J, the junction contained 10 bases not matched to a gene. CDR3 nucleotides: TGCGCCAGCAGCTTGGTACCCCCGGGACAGGGGACCGAAAAACTGTTTTTT. Its protein is CASSLVPPGQGTEKLFF. The full variable domain, rest sourced from reference TRBV5-1 and TRBJ1-4, is KAGVTQTPRYLIKTRGQQVTLSCSPISGHRSVSWYQQTPGQGLQFLFEYFSETQRNKGNFPGRFSGRQFSNSRSEMNVSTLELGDSALYLCASSLVPPGQGTEKLFFGSGTQLSVL.

The V and J genes are TRBV5-6 and TRBJ2-7; D possibly corresponds to TRBD2 (6 bases). Trimming removed 3 bases from V and 0 bases from J, with 13 bases in between. This CDR3 has 15 amino acids. Germline lookup yields CDR1 SGHDT and CDR2 YYEEEE. The CDR3 region is CASSSSGGYSYEQYF. CDR3 in DNA: TGTGCCAGCAGCTCATCTGGGGGGTACTCCTACGAGCAGTACTTC.

The rearrangement uses TRBV7-9 and TRBJ1-5; D is undetermined. Germline V lookup: CDR1 SEHNR, CDR2 FQNEAQ (reference sequence). The CDR3 has 16 residues. V shed 5 bases and J shed 0 bases, with 14 bases lying between them. CDR3 sequence: CASSKDGGYSNQPQHF. The DNA for the CDR3 is TGTGCCAGCAGCAAGGACGGTGGATATAGCAATCAGCCCCAGCATTTT.

For this clone: The germline gene is not matched at one end of the junction; a read error may be the cause. This chain connects TRBV3-1 (or the pseudogene TRBV3-2) to TRBJ1-1, with D tentatively TRBD1 (5 bases). The CDR3 is 11 residues long. Germline CDR1 and CDR2: LGHDT and YNNKEL (reference sequence). CDR3 protein: CASSQGGTALF. In nucleotides, the CDR3 is TGTGCCAGCAGCCAGGGGGGGACGGCCCTCTTT.

The V gene is TRBV6-1, the J gene TRBJ1-2; unclear D gene. Deletions cut 2 bases from V and 7 bases from J, with 5 bases between. Germline CDR1 and CDR2: MNHNS and SASEGT. The CDR3 sequence is 11 residues long. CDR3 nucleotide sequence: TGTGCCAGCAGTGAATTTGTTGGCTACACCTTC. Translating it yields CASSEFVGYTF.